What follows are 19 T cell receptor beta chains derived from one specimen sequenced in a study of T-cell reconstitution after alpha-beta-depleted transplantation in children. The authors prepared the TCRbeta library with unique molecular identifiers. From the PCR reads, TCRdb called clonotypes with MiXCR, one entry per CDR3 protein. Among hundreds of thousands of distinct CDR3 sequences listed, around 12% were seen once. Sequenced material: PBMCs from the stem cell graft donor, taken from the stem cell graft. The receptors were gathered from a human donor who donated a stem cell graft to a child with combined immunodeficiency.

The rearrangement links TRBV6-5 to TRBJ1-4, with TRBD1 identical over 9 bases. The CDR3 loop spans 14 amino acids. Germline assignment: CDR1 MNHEY and CDR2 SVGAGI. J lost 11 bases, V lost 2 bases, and 6 bases had no gene match. The CDR3 spells CASSYGQGMYKLFF. CDR3 DNA sequence: TGTGCCAGCAGTTACGGACAGGGGATGTATAAACTGTTTTTT.

This clonotype showed up just a few times. J is TRBJ2-7 and V is TRBV4-3; 7 bases align to TRBD1. Unmatched junction bases numbered 8, after V lost 4 bases and J lost 5 bases. The length of the CDR3 is 14 residues. The germline V gene has CDR1 LGHNA and CDR2 YSLEER. The CDR3 DNA follows: TGCGCCAGCAGCCGAGATACAGGGGTAAACGAGCAGTACTTC. This codes for CASSRDTGVNEQYF.

The V gene is TRBV6-5, the J gene TRBJ1-1; no clear D gene. The ends were cut back, 4 bases at V and 1 base at J, with 13 bases in the middle. Germline assignment: CDR1 MNHEY and CDR2 SVGAGI. CDR3 length: 15 amino acids. The CDR3 nucleotides are TGTGCCAGCAGTTCATGGGTGGGAGAGAACACTGAAGCTTTCTTT. It translates to CASSSWVGENTEAFF.

At least ten counts were recorded for this clonotype. This rearrangement joins TRBV12-3 or TRBV12-4 to TRBJ1-1; D gene uncertain. V shed 3 bases and J shed 2 bases, with 7 bases lying between them. The CDR3 extends over 13 amino acids. In DNA, the CDR3 is TGTGCCAGCAGTTTGGGGTTTAACACTGAAGCTTTCTTT. Its protein is CASSLGFNTEAFF.

The genes are TRBV7-6 and TRBJ2-7, with D hard to call. CDR1 SGHVS and CDR2 FNYEAQ come from the germline V gene. V shed 1 base and J shed 2 bases, with 6 bases lying between them. The CDR3 has 13 residues. CDR3 amino acids: CASSLGEAYEQYF. CDR3 coding DNA: TGTGCCAGCAGCTTAGGAGAGGCCTACGAGCAGTACTTC.

This clonotype was picked up a small number of times. The V call is TRBV20-1, the J call TRBJ2-3; 7 bases align to TRBD1. The V segment lost 1 base and the J segment 0 bases; nucleotides outside the gene matches: 10. There are 17 residues in the CDR3. Germline V gene data show CDR1 as DFQATT and CDR2 as SNEGSKA (reference sequence). CDR3: CSARVPITGVSTDTQYF. The CDR3 DNA reads TGCAGTGCTAGAGTTCCAATTACAGGGGTCAGCACAGATACGCAGTATTTT.

This clonotype was counted ten times or more. This rearrangement joins TRBV6-1 to TRBJ2-6; the match to TRBD1 covers 10 bases. The V gene's germline CDR1 is MNHNS and CDR2 SASEGT. This CDR3 contains 17 residues. Trimming cost V 6 bases and J 4 bases; bases outside gene matches: 9. In DNA, the CDR3 is TGTGCCAGCAGCTGGGACAGGGGTATGGGCGGGGCCAACGTCCTGACTTTC. This translates into CASSWDRGMGGANVLTF.

The chain joins TRBV11-1 to TRBJ2-1; 12 bases map to TRBD2. The CDR3 is made up of 15 amino acids. Per the germline V gene, CDR1 is SGHAT and CDR2 is FQDESV (reference sequence). The ends lost 5 bases at V and 8 bases at J; junction bases unmatched: 7. In nucleotides, the CDR3 is TGTGCCAGCAGCACCGGGACTAGCGGGTCCGATGAGCAGTTCTTC. Its translation: CASSTGTSGSDEQFF.

This clonotype appeared a few times. The chain combines TRBV28 with TRBJ1-2; TRBD1 is a possible D gene (5 bases). The ends were cut back, 0 bases at V and 7 bases at J, with 12 bases in the middle. Germline CDR1 and CDR2: MDHEN and SYDVKM. The CDR3 totals 14 residues. As DNA, the CDR3 is TGTGCCAGCAGTTTATGGATACCAAGGGGTGGCTACACCTTC. This gives the protein CASSLWIPRGGYTF.

V and J are TRBV7-2 and TRBJ2-5; D might be TRBD2 (5 bases). The germline V and J ends were trimmed by 1 base and 4 bases, with 10 bases remaining between them. CDR1 SGHTA and CDR2 FQGNSA come from the germline V gene. The CDR3 sequence is 14 residues long. CDR3 amino acids: CASSLDVGVETQYF. DNA of the CDR3: TGTGCCAGCAGCTTAGATGTGGGAGTAGAGACCCAGTACTTC.

This clonotype was detected many times. The rearrangement links TRBV5-1 to TRBJ2-5, with D tentatively TRBD2 (6 bases). Germline CDR1 and CDR2: SGHRS and YFSETQ. V gave up 4 bases and J gave up 2 bases, with 9 bases separating them. The CDR3 consists of 13 residues. CDR3 sequence reads: CASSQRGQETQYF. CDR3 DNA: TGCGCCAGCAGCCAACGGGGGCAAGAGACCCAGTACTTC.

This clonotype was picked up many times. The J gene is TRBJ2-7, the V gene TRBV7-3, with D possibly being TRBD2 (5 bases). This CDR3 is 15 amino acids long. Germline V CDR1 and CDR2: SGHTA, FQGTGA. The ends were cut back, 3 bases at V and 6 bases at J, with 18 bases in the middle. As DNA, the CDR3 is TGTGCCAGCAGCTTGTCCACAACGGCCGCGGGCGAGCAGTACTTC. Its protein is CASSLSTTAAGEQYF.

This clonotype has just a few counts. This rearrangement joins TRBV11-2 to TRBJ2-5; D is uncertain. CDR1 and CDR2 (germline): SGHAT, FQNNGV. This CDR3 region has 14 residues. The V gene lost 2 bases and the J gene lost 5 bases, with 12 bases spanning the gap. The CDR3 is CASSLYPNRETQYF. The CDR3 DNA reads TGTGCCAGCAGCTTATACCCTAATCGGGAGACCCAGTACTTC. The entire variable domain, with the rest obtained from reference TRBV11-2 and TRBJ2-5, is as follows: EAGVAQSPRYKIIEKRQSVAFWCNPISGHATLYWYQQILGQGPKLLIQFQNNGVVDDSQLPKDRFSAERLKGVDSTLKIQPAKLEDSAVYLCASSLYPNRETQYFGPGTRLLVL.

This clonotype occurred many times. The chain is built from TRBV6-2 or TRBV6-3 and TRBJ2-2; either TRBD1 or TRBD2 may fit D (5 bases each). The CDR3 totals 15 residues. V lost 3 bases, J lost 3 bases, and 11 bases lay in between. CDR1 is MNHEY, CDR2 SVGEGT, per germline. CDR3 protein: CASSYEGTHTGELFF. CDR3 nucleotides: TGTGCCAGCAGTTATGAGGGGACCCACACCGGGGAGCTGTTTTTT.

In this sample, this clonotype turned up a few times. This chain links TRBV5-1 with TRBJ2-5; 13 bases fit TRBD2. There are 16 residues in the CDR3. The germline CDR1 and CDR2 sequences are SGHRS and YFSETQ. V shed 7 bases, J shed 2 bases, and the junction held 8 bases outside the gene matches. The CDR3 DNA reads as TGCGCCAGCGCCGGACTAGCGGGAGTTCAACAAGAGACCCAGTACTTC. Protein sequence: CASAGLAGVQQETQYF.

The rearrangement links TRBV11-2 to TRBJ2-1, with D perhaps being TRBD1 or TRBD2 (5 bases each). CDR3 size: 16 residues. Between the trimmed V and J ends, which lost 1 base and 6 bases, there was a span of 16 bases. Germline V gene sequence: CDR1 SGHAT, CDR2 FQNNGV. This CDR3 is CASSLVARGELNEQFF. For the CDR3, the DNA is TGTGCCAGCAGCTTAGTGGCGAGAGGGGAGCTCAATGAGCAGTTCTTC.

This clonotype was detected only a few times. V and J are TRBV11-2 and TRBJ2-5; 13 nucleotides match TRBD2. Germline V gene sequence: CDR1 SGHAT, CDR2 FQNNGV. The CDR3 sequence is 17 residues long. J lost 2 bases, V lost 6 bases, and 9 bases had no gene match. This CDR3 reads CASSRTSGRRRQETQYF. The CDR3 region has the DNA TGTGCCAGCAGTCGGACTAGCGGGAGAAGGCGTCAAGAGACCCAGTACTTC.

The J gene is TRBJ1-5, the V gene TRBV20-1; D unclear. Per the germline V gene, CDR1 is DFQATT and CDR2 is SNEGSKA (reference sequence). V lost 6 bases to trimming and J lost 4 bases, with 13 bases between them. The CDR3 contains 13 residues. The CDR3 DNA is TGCAGTGCCCTTTCTGGACCTAATCAGCCCCAGCATTTT. This gives the protein CSALSGPNQPQHF.

This clonotype was counted a few times. This rearrangement joins TRBV15 to TRBJ2-3, with 7 bases lining up with TRBD2. The V gene's germline CDR1 is LNHNV and CDR2 YYDKDF (reference sequence). With 0 bases clipped from V and 2 bases from J, the junction kept 8 bases outside the gene matches. CDR3 length: 17 amino acids. The CDR3 region is CATSRDLRRGNTDTQYF. The CDR3 nucleotides are TGTGCCACCAGCAGAGATCTTCGGCGGGGGAACACAGATACGCAGTATTTT. The whole variable domain, remainder taken from reference TRBV15 and TRBJ2-3, is DAMVIQNPRYQVTQFGKPVTLSCSQTLNHNVMYWYQQKSSQAPKLLFHYYDKDFNNEADTPDNFQSRRPNTSFCFLDIRSPGLGDTAMYLCATSRDLRRGNTDTQYFGPGTRLTVL.